There are many counts of the clone carrying this T cell receptor beta chain. The sample belongs to a study of spatial heterogeneity in lung cancer. The wider study: The average appearance count of each unique TCR and UMI combination in raw reads was more than eight.

CDR1 is ENHRY and CDR2 is SYGVKD in the germline V gene. V lost 2 bases to trimming and J lost 6 bases, with 20 bases between them. The CDR3 runs 16 residues. TCRdb reanalysed the 5' RACE reads using MiXCR and keeps one entry per CDR3 protein. Counted here are more than 35,000 distinct CDR3 sequences, 5.2% occurring once; the ten biggest clones make up 29%. Time point here: sample taken at primary tumor resection. The study sequenced unsorted whole RNA from tumor, nontumor lung or frozen PBMC. Donors were 55 to 75 untreated early-stage non-small cell lung cancer patients. The chain employs TRBV10-3 and TRBJ2-7, with D perhaps matching TRBD1 (8 bases). The source material was PBMCs, sampled at surgery. This clonotype was obtained from a female donor with early-stage non-small cell lung cancer. CDR3: CAISETGTGGAGEQYF. CDR3 DNA sequence: TGTGCCATCAGTGAGACCGGAACAGGGGGGGCGGGCGAGCAGTACTTC.